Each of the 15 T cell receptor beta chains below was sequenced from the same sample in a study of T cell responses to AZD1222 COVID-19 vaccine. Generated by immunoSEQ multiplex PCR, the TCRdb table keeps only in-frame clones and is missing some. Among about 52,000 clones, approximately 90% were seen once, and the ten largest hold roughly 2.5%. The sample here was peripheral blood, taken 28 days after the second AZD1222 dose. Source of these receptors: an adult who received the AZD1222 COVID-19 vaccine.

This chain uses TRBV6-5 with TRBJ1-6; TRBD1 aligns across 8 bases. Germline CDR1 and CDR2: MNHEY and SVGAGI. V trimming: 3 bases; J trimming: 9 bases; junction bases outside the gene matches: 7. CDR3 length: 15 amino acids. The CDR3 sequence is CASSYGQGLGSPLHF. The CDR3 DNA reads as TGTGCCAGCAGTTATGGACAGGGTTTGGGTTCACCCCTCCACTTT.

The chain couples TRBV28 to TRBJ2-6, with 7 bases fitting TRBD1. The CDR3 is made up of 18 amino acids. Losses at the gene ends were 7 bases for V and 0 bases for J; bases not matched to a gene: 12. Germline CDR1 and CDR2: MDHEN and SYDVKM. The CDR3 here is CASTGNRGQSSGANVLTF. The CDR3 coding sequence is TGTGCCAGCACGGGGAACAGGGGCCAAAGCTCTGGGGCCAACGTCCTGACTTTC.

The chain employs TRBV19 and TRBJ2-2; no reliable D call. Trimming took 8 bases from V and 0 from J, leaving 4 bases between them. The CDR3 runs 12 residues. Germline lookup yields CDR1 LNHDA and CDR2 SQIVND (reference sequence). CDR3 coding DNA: TGTGCCAGTGGGACGAACACCGGGGAGCTGTTTTTT. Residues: CASGTNTGELFF.

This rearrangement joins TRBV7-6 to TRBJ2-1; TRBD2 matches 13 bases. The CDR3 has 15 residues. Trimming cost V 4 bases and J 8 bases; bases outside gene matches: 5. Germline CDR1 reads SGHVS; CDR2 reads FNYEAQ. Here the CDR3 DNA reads TGTGCCAGCAGCTCCGGACTAGCGGGAGTTCATGAGCAGTTCTTC. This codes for CASSSGLAGVHEQFF.

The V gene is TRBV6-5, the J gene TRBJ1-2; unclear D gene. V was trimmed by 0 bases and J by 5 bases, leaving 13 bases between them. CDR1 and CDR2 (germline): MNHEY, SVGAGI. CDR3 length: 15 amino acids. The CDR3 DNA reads TGTGCCAGCAGTTACTCGAACTTTGAATGGTATGGCTACACCTTC. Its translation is CASSYSNFEWYGYTF.

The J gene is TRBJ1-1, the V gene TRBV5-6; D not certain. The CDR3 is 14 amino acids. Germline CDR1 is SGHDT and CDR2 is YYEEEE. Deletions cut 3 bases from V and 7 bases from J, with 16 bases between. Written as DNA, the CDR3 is TGTGCCAGCAGCTCACTCCTCGGGTATGATGAAGCTTTCTTT. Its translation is CASSSLLGYDEAFF.

CDR3 nucleotides: TGTGCCAGCACCACGGGGTCATACGAGCAGTACTTC. Translation: CASTTGSYEQYF. The V and J genes are TRBV28 and TRBJ2-7; D is perhaps TRBD2 (5 bases). Germline V gene lookup returns CDR1 MDHEN and CDR2 SYDVKM. There are 12 residues in the CDR3. The V end lost 7 bases, the J end lost 4 bases, and 11 bases lay between the germline ends.

The DNA of the CDR3 is TGTGCCAGCAGCCAAGGGGCAGGGGAGAATGAAAAACTGTTTTTT. Protein: CASSQGAGENEKLFF. J is TRBJ1-4 and V is TRBV4-2, with D tentatively TRBD1 (6 bases). Germline V gives CDR1 LGHNA, CDR2 YNFKEQ. The germline V and J ends were trimmed by 1 base and 5 bases, with 11 bases remaining between them. This CDR3 is 15 amino acids long.

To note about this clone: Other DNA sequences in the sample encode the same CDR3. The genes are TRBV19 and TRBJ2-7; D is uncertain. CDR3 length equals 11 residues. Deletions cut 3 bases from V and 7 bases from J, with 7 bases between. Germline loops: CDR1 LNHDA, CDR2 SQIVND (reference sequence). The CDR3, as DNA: TGTGCCAGTAGTATGAAAGGAGAGCAGTACTTC. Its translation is CASSMKGEQYF. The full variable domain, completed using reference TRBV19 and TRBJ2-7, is DGGITQSPKYLFRKEGQNVTLSCEQNLNHDAMYWYRQDPGQGLRLIYYSQIVNDFQKGDIAEGYSVSREKKESFPLTVTSAQKNPTAFYLCASSMKGEQYFGPGTRLTVT.

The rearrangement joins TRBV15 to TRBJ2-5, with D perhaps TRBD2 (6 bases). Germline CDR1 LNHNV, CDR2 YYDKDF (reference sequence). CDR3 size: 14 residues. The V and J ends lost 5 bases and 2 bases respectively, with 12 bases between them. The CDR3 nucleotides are TGTGCCACCAGCCTGGGAGGCGGACAAGAGACCCAGTACTTC. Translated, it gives CATSLGGGQETQYF.

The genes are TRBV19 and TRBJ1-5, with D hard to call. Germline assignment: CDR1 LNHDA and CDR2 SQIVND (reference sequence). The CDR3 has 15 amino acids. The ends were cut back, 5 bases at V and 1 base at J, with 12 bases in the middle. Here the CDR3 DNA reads TGTGCCAGTAGTCCCCAGGCCGGGAGCAATCAGCCCCAGCATTTT. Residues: CASSPQAGSNQPQHF.

The CDR3 nucleotides are TGTGCCAGCAGCAAAGAGGGCAGGGGCTACTGCGAGCAGTACTTC. This gives the protein CASSKEGRGYCEQYF. The rearrangement links TRBV21-1 to TRBJ2-7; whether TRBD1, the table's D call, matches the DNA was not checked. TRBV21-1 counts as a pseudogene. The CDR3 runs 15 residues.

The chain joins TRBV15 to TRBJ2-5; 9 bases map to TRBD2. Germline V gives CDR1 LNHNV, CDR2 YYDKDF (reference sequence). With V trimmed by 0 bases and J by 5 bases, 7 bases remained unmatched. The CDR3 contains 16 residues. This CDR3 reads CATSRDLAGGSETQYF. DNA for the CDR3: TGTGCCACCAGCAGAGATCTGGCGGGAGGGTCCGAGACCCAGTACTTC.

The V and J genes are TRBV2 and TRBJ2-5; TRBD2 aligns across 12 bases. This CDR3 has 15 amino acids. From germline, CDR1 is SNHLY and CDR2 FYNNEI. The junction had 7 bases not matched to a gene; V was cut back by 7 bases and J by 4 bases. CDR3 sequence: CASILAGGPSETQYF. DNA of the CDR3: TGTGCCAGCATCCTAGCGGGAGGGCCGTCAGAGACCCAGTACTTC.

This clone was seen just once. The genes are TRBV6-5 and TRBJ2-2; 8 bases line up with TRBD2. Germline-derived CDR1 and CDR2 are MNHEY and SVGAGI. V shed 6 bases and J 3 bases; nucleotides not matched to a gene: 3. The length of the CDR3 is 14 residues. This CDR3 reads CASRRGRYTGELFF. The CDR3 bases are TGTGCCAGCAGACGCGGGAGGTACACCGGGGAGCTGTTTTTT.